Sequencing of this T cell receptor beta chain was carried out in a study of cytomegalovirus exposure and HLA in healthy donors. Study at large: The 120 or so validation repertoires and the 666 first-cohort repertoires shared a platform, a later analysis reported.

Study-wide points: Many donors shared some public TCRs, even though most TCR sequences were rare. Specificity for CMV antigens was confirmed in vitro for a few of the CMV-associated chains.

Note on this clone: The antigen is unknown.

Sequencing used immunoSEQ multiplex PCR; TCRdb keeps in-frame clones, though not all of them. The data show some 76,000 clones, 94% seen once. Germline trimming cut 3 bases from V and 8 bases from J; bases unmatched to any gene: 2. Germline CDR1 SGHNT, CDR2 YYREEE (reference sequence). CDR3 length: 12 amino acids. The donors formed part of the approximately 110-subject validation cohort, distinct from the approximately 670-subject first cohort. This chain links TRBV5-4 with TRBJ1-2; 9 bases line up with TRBD1. The sample was PBMCs. The receptor was derived from a young woman in good health and CMV-seronegative. The CDR3 loop is CASSSTGGGYTF. The DNA of the CDR3 is TGTGCCAGCAGCTCGACAGGGGGGGGCTACACCTTC. Complete variable domain (other parts from reference TRBV5-4 and TRBJ1-2): ETGVTQSPTHLIKTRGQQVTLRCSSQSGHNTVSWYQQALGQGPQFIFQYYREEENGRGNFPPRFSGLQFPNYSSELNVNALELDDSALYLCASSSTGGGYTFGSGTRLTVV.